One sample yielded the 17 T cell receptor beta chains listed below, sequenced in a study of molecular identifiers for immune sequencing clone quantification (dated by TCRdb to the late 2010s). Library prep was done by PCR. The instrument was a NextSeq 500. TCRdb reanalyzed the raw reads on its own, using fastp at Q25 for trimming and MiXCR for clone calling, and kept in-frame beta chains. Rows with one shared CDR3 protein collapse into an entry with the most common genes and DNA. The table for this sample lists roughly 300,000 distinct CDR3 sequences; under 25% of them were counted only once. The leading ten clones occupy 0.65% to 0.95% of the sample. The sequenced sample was naive CD8+ T cells from blood, with Jurkat cell RNA spiked in. Explained via the paper, the cell subset or site label denotes: FACS-sorted CD8+CD4-CCR7+CD45RA+ naive T cells. The receptors shown here come from a human donor in good health. Some libraries in this study had Jurkat cell RNA spiked in.

This clonotype was detected a few times. This chain connects TRBV27 to TRBJ2-5; D is undetermined. V lost 4 bases, J lost 4 bases, and 16 bases lay in between. The CDR3 length is 15 residues. Per germline, CDR1 MNHEY and CDR2 SMNVEV (reference sequence). The DNA for the CDR3 is TGTGCCAGCAGTTCGATCGACCAGAGCGCAGAGACCCAGTACTTC. Translation gives CASSSIDQSAETQYF.

The chain employs TRBV5-6 and TRBJ1-4; D remains unclear. This CDR3 spans 19 amino acids. Looked up from germline, CDR1 is SGHDT and CDR2 is YYEEEE. Trimming pared 1 base from V and 4 bases from J, leaving 23 bases between. CDR3 sequence: CASSLTPGRTSWNNEKLFF. In DNA form, the CDR3 reads TGTGCCAGCAGCTTGACCCCAGGCAGGACTTCGTGGAATAATGAAAAACTGTTTTTT. The full variable domain, with the rest looked up from reference TRBV5-6 and TRBJ1-4, is DAGVTQSPTHLIKTRGQQVTLRCSPKSGHDTVSWYQQALGQGPQFIFQYYEEEERQRGNFPDRFSGHQFPNYSSELNVNALLLGDSALYLCASSLTPGRTSWNNEKLFFGSGTQLSVL.

The J gene is TRBJ2-7, the V gene TRBV20-1; the D gene is possibly TRBD2 (7 bases). This CDR3 comprises 22 residues. V lost 5 bases and J 0 bases, leaving 38 bases between the germline ends. CDR1 and CDR2 (germline): DFQATT, SNEGSKA (reference sequence). The CDR3 nucleotides are TGCAGTGCTCAATACCGGGGGGCGGATACCCAATGGGTCTACAGAAGCTCCTACGAGCAGTACTTC. It translates to CSAQYRGADTQWVYRSSYEQYF.

On this clonotype: A much larger clone differs by one base, so this may be a read error. Because the CDR3 is missing its conserved closing phenylalanine or tryptophan, this is likely a read error. The chain couples TRBV5-8 to TRBJ1-1, with D unresolved. This CDR3 is built from 12 residues. Germline CDR1 SGHTS, CDR2 YDEGEE. V shed 1 base and J shed 4 bases, with 5 bases lying between them. CDR3 DNA: TGTGCCAGCAGCTTGACGACCACTGAAGCTTTCTCT. Its translation: CASSLTTTEAFS.

This clonotype was counted many times. The chain combines TRBV7-2 with TRBJ1-1, with no clear D. The V end lost 5 bases, the J end lost 1 base, and 2 bases lay between the germline ends. Germline V gene lookup returns CDR1 SGHTA and CDR2 FQGNSA. The CDR3 length is 11 residues. The CDR3 DNA follows: TGTGCCAGCAGCGAGAACACTGAAGCTTTCTTT. Its translation: CASSENTEAFF. Looking up the rest from reference TRBV7-2 and TRBJ1-1 gives the full variable domain: GAGVSQSPSNKVTEKGKDVELRCDPISGHTALYWYRQSLGQGLEFLIYFQGNSAPDKSGLPSDRFSAERTGGSVSTLTIQRTQQEDSAVYLCASSENTEAFFGQGTRLTVV.

The rearrangement joins TRBV4-3 to TRBJ2-3; D unresolved. V was trimmed by 1 base and J by 1 base, leaving 12 bases between them. From germline, CDR1 is LGHNA and CDR2 YSLEER. There are 16 residues in the CDR3. The CDR3 protein is CASSQATNDGTDTQYF. CDR3 nucleotides: TGCGCCAGCAGCCAAGCGACGAACGACGGCACAGATACGCAGTATTTT.

This clonotype was seen many times. The chain is built from TRBV20-1 and TRBJ2-2; D unresolved. Deletions cut 6 bases from V and 1 base from J, with 12 bases between. This CDR3 is built from 14 residues. Per germline, CDR1 DFQATT and CDR2 SNEGSKA (reference sequence). The CDR3 DNA sequence: TGCAGTGCCTACAGTACAGAGAACACCGGGGAGCTGTTTTTT. Encoded protein: CSAYSTENTGELFF.

The J gene is TRBJ2-7, the V gene TRBV19; D perhaps matches TRBD1 (6 bases). This CDR3 contains 14 residues. Germline V gives CDR1 LNHDA, CDR2 SQIVND (reference sequence). Trimming removed 5 bases from V and 3 bases from J, with 14 bases in between. CDR3 nucleotides: TGTGCCAGTAGTGTGAGCGCCAGGGGCTACGAGCAGTACTTC. Translating gives CASSVSARGYEQYF.

Comment on this clonotype: A clone one base away is much larger, so this may be a read error. The chain links TRBV5-5 to TRBJ2-3, with a tentative D call TRBD2 (7 bases). This CDR3 region has 14 residues. The V gene's germline CDR1 is SGHKS and CDR2 YYEKEE (reference sequence). CDR3 in DNA: TGTGCCTTCCGCCGGGGGGCGGGTACAGATGCGCAGTATTTT. This gives the protein CAFRRGAGTDAQYF.

This clonotype showed up just a few times. The J gene is TRBJ1-1, the V gene TRBV27; D gene unclear. V was cut by 1 base and J by 1 base, with 10 bases left in between. Germline V gene lookup returns CDR1 MNHEY and CDR2 SMNVEV (reference sequence). The CDR3 contains 15 residues. CDR3 sequence reads: CASSLYSSSNTEAFF. The CDR3 nucleotides are TGTGCCAGCAGTTTATACAGCAGTTCGAACACTGAAGCTTTCTTT.

In this sample, this clonotype turned up many times. The chain links TRBV4-1 to TRBJ1-4, with D maybe TRBD1 (6 bases). The CDR3 loop spans 17 amino acids. Germline loops: CDR1 MGHRA, CDR2 YSYEKL. V lost 4 bases and J lost 2, with 17 bases in between. The CDR3 sequence is CASSRTPPGVTNEKLFF. Here the CDR3 DNA reads TGCGCCAGCAGCCGGACCCCCCCAGGGGTTACTAATGAAAAACTGTTTTTT.

In this sample, this clonotype turned up a few times. This chain connects TRBV7-9 to TRBJ1-1; no definite D call. The CDR3 runs to 13 residues. The germline CDR1 and CDR2 sequences are SEHNR and FQNEAQ (reference sequence). Trimming removed 6 bases at V and 1 base at J, with 9 bases between. CDR3 in DNA: TGTGCCAGCAGGGGTGGGAGGAACACTGAAGCTTTCTTT. This gives the protein CASRGGRNTEAFF.

The chain employs TRBV9 and TRBJ2-3; no definite D call. The CDR3 contains 13 residues. V was clipped by 0 bases and J by 6 bases, with 8 bases between them. Germline CDR1 is SGDLS and CDR2 is YYNGEE. CDR3 amino acids: CASSVGHPDTQYF. The DNA for the CDR3 is TGTGCCAGCAGCGTAGGACATCCCGATACGCAGTATTTT.

Turning to this clonotype: Since a much larger clone is just one base distant, this may be a read error. The chain couples TRBV5-6 to TRBJ1-1, with no clear D. The CDR3 runs to 12 residues. Trimming removed 1 base at V and 6 bases at J, with 7 bases between. Germline CDR1 SGHDT, CDR2 YYEEEE. The CDR3, as DNA: TGTGCCAGCAGCTTGTTAGGCGCTGAAGCTTTCTTT. Its protein product is CASSLLGAEAFF.

Many counts were recorded for this clonotype. V is TRBV28 and J is TRBJ2-3, with TRBD2 as a possible D gene (5 bases). The V gene lost 1 base and the J gene lost 4 bases, with 12 bases spanning the gap. This CDR3 contains 15 residues. Germline loops: CDR1 MDHEN, CDR2 SYDVKM. The DNA for the CDR3 is TGTGCCAGCAGTTTATTTATTGGGAGTGCAGATACGCAGTATTTT. This gives the protein CASSLFIGSADTQYF.

This chain links TRBV7-9 with TRBJ1-1; D is unclear. This CDR3 comprises 13 residues. The V gene lost 2 bases and the J gene lost 4 bases, with 8 bases spanning the gap. CDR1 is SEHNR, CDR2 FQNEAQ, per germline (reference sequence). The chain's CDR3 is CASSLYAGTEAFF. The CDR3 nucleotides read TGTGCCAGCAGCTTATATGCGGGCACTGAAGCTTTCTTT.

A remark on this clonotype: A much larger clone sits a single nucleotide away, making a read error possible. Since no conserved phenylalanine or tryptophan closes the CDR3, a read error is the likely cause. The chain employs TRBV12-3 or TRBV12-4 and TRBJ2-3; D possibly corresponds to TRBD2 (6 bases). V was clipped by 7 bases and J by 7 bases, with 24 bases between them. The CDR3 totals 16 residues. CDR3 protein: CASTPGGGDYPNTQYL. CDR3 DNA sequence: TGTGCCAGCACCCCCGGCGGCGGGGATTACCCGAATACGCAGTATCTT.